The rows below give T cell receptor beta chains drawn from one sample of a study of graft-versus-host responses after intestinal transplantation. TCRdb's copy holds only in-frame clones and misses some; the assay was immunoSEQ multiplex PCR. The table lists 38,000 or so clones, 90% to 95% of them singletons, with roughly 0.52% in the top ten. Which antigens these TCRs recognize remains unknown. Sample: unstimulated CD8+ T cells sorted from spleen or lymph node cells, taken before transplant. These receptors were taken from a human donor who was the organ donor for an intestinal transplant. CDR3s include the opening cysteine and the closing phenylalanine or tryptophan. The order of the fields is J gene, clone size, D gene, V gene, CDR3 DNA, CDR3 protein. D genes are given only for firm matches. Clone size, where shown, is once, few, many, or a class for clones that have expanded.

TRBJ2-1	-	TRBD1	TRBV5-1	TGCGCCAGCAGCCCAGGCGACAGGGCGCCCGACAATGAGCAGTTCTTC	CASSPGDRAPDNEQFF
TRBJ1-6	-	-	TRBV7-8	TGTGCCAGCAGCTTAGTTCTCTCACCCCTCCACTTT	CASSLVLSPLHF
TRBJ1-4	-	-	TRBV27	TGTGCCAGCAGTTTAGTAACAGGGCGGTACGAAAAACTGTTTTTT	CASSLVTGRYEKLFF
TRBJ1-1	-	-	TRBV2	TGTGCCAGCAGTGAAGGACAGGTTAGCACTGAAGCTTTCTTT	CASSEGQVSTEAFF
TRBJ2-7	-	-	TRBV18	TGTGCCAGCTCAGCGACCGGGACGTACGAGCAGTACTTC	CASSATGTYEQYF
TRBJ2-7	-	-	TRBV10-3	TGTGCCATCAGCGAACTCCTACAGGGAAGCTCCTACGAGCAGTACTTC	CAISELLQGSSYEQYF
TRBJ1-1	-	-	TRBV15	TGTGCCACCTTCCCCGGACCTGGTTCTAAAGCTTTCTTT	CATFPGPGSKAFF
TRBJ2-5	once	-	TRBV10-3	TGTGCCATCAGTGAAGAGGGGGGGCCCCCAGAGACCCAGTACTTC	CAISEEGGPPETQYF
TRBJ1-1	-	-	TRBV6-1	TGTGCCAGCAGATCGCAGGGTGCAGAAGCTTTCTTT	CASRSQGAEAFF
TRBJ1-2	-	TRBD1	TRBV6-6	TGTGCCAGCAGTTACGCCGGGACAGGGCACGGCTACACCTTC	CASSYAGTGHGYTF
TRBJ2-1	-	TRBD2	TRBV2	TGTGCCAGCAGGAAATACGGGACTAGCGGGCCGGACGGGACCAATGAGCAGTTCTTC	CASRKYGTSGPDGTNEQFF
TRBJ1-5	-	-	TRBV19	TGTGCCACCACCGATCAAGGGCTGAGCAATCAGCCCCAGCATTTT	CATTDQGLSNQPQHF
TRBJ2-7	-	-	TRBV6-5	TGTGCCAGCATCCCTCGGGGGGCCTCCGGCGAGCAGTACTTC	CASIPRGASGEQYF
TRBJ1-2	-	-	TRBV5-1	TGCGCCAGCAGCGACCCGAGGGGCCCAGGGGGCTACACCTTC	CASSDPRGPGGYTF
TRBJ2-3	-	-	TRBV29-1	TGCAGCGTTGAAGATTCCATAGGGGGGCCCGGAGATACGCAGTATTTT	CSVEDSIGGPGDTQYF
TRBJ1-5	-	-	TRBV9	TGTGCCAGCAGCGTAGGTTCCAGGGGAGGCAATCAGCCCCAGCATTTT	CASSVGSRGGNQPQHF
TRBJ1-2	-	-	TRBV19	TGTGCCAGTAGTGATACAGGGTTCTATGGCTACACCTTC	CASSDTGFYGYTF
TRBJ2-5	-	TRBD2	TRBV6-5	TGTGCCAGCGGACTAGCGGGGGCTCAAGAGACCCAGTACTTC	CASGLAGAQETQYF
TRBJ2-1	-	-	TRBV11-2	TGTGCCAGCAGCTTTCAGTGGGTCTCCTACAATGAGCAGTTCTTC	CASSFQWVSYNEQFF
TRBJ2-1	-	TRBD2	TRBV7-2	TGTGCCAGCAGCTTATCTAGCGGGGGACCCAATGAGCAGTTCTTC	CASSLSSGGPNEQFF
TRBJ2-1	-	-	TRBV4-2	TGTGCCAGCAGCCCAGGTGGTGAGCAGTTCTTC	CASSPGGEQFF
TRBJ2-3	-	-	TRBV5-1	TGCGCCAGCAGCCCCAAGGGAGCGGGCGGCCGGCGAGATACGCAGTATTTT	CASSPKGAGGRRDTQYF
TRBJ2-4	-	-	TRBV23-1	TGCGCCAGCAGTCAGTACTCCAAAAACATTCAGTACTTC	CASSQYSKNIQYF
TRBJ1-2	-	TRBD1	TRBV5-6	TGTGCCAGCAGCCGACAGGGAAACAACTATGGCTACACCTTC	CASSRQGNNYGYTF
TRBJ1-4	once	-	TRBV19	TGTGCCAGTAGTAGGGCAGGGATCGGACTAAAAAGAACTAATGAAAAACTGTTTTTT	CASSRAGIGLKRTNEKLFF
TRBJ2-1	once	TRBD2	TRBV13	TGTGCCAGCAGCTTAGAACGCGGGGGGACTAGCTCCTACAATGAGCAGTTCTTC	CASSLERGGTSSYNEQFF
TRBJ1-1	-	TRBD1	TRBV9	TGTGCCAGCAGCTTAGGGCCGGGACAGGGTCGGACTTTCTTT	CASSLGPGQGRTFF
TRBJ2-7	few	-	TRBV5-1	TGCGCCAGCAGCGGGCTAGCCCCCTACGAGCAGTACTTC	CASSGLAPYEQYF
TRBJ2-7	-	TRBD2	TRBV19	TGTGCCAGTAGTGACGGGGGGGCCTACGAGCAGTACTTC	CASSDGGAYEQYF
TRBJ2-5	once	-	TRBV6-8	TGTGCCAGCAGTTATACGGAGACCCAGTACTTC	CASSYTETQYF
TRBJ1-1	-	TRBD1	TRBV11-2	TGTGCCAGCAGCTTAGAATGGGAGGGGGCGGACACTGAAGCTTTCTTT	CASSLEWEGADTEAFF
TRBJ1-5	-	-	TRBV4-3	TGCGCCAGCAGCAAACGGCGCGGTCAGCCCCAGCATTTT	CASSKRRGQPQHF
TRBJ2-5	-	TRBD1	TRBV5-1	TGCGCCAGCAGCTTGCGAGGGACAGGGGGAGAGACCCAGTACTTC	CASSLRGTGGETQYF
TRBJ1-6	-	-	TRBV7-2	TGTGCCAGCAGCTTGGGTTCACCCCTCCACTTT	CASSLGSPLHF
TRBJ2-3	-	TRBD2	TRBV9	TGTGCCAGCAGCGGCCCTGGACTAGATCCCCCGACTAGCACAGATACGCAGTATTTT	CASSGPGLDPPTSTDTQYF
TRBJ1-1	-	-	TRBV6-5	TGTGCCAGCAGCTCGGGACGGCCGCTATTCTTT	CASSSGRPLFF
TRBJ1-2	-	TRBD1	TRBV30	TGTGCCTGGAGTACAGGGGTGGACTATGGCTACACCTTC	CAWSTGVDYGYTF